The 14 T cell receptor beta chains below come from one sample, sequenced in a study of blood T cell repertoires in COVID-19. Sequencing was performed with immunoSEQ multiplex PCR; in TCRdb, only in-frame clones are kept and a portion is missing. The sample has around 74,000 clones, 87% seen once. The specimen sequenced was peripheral blood. Receptor source: a man younger than 40 with acute or convalescent COVID-19.

The chain is built from TRBV3-1 (or the pseudogene TRBV3-2) and TRBJ1-4; TRBD1 matches at 8 bases. The CDR3 loop spans 14 amino acids. J was trimmed by 4 bases and V by 4 bases; bases with no gene match: 2. The germline V gene encodes CDR1 LGHDT and CDR2 YNNKEL (reference sequence). CDR3 bases: TGTGCCAGCAGCCGGGACAGGATTAATGAAAAACTGTTTTTT. Protein: CASSRDRINEKLFF.

V gene TRBV19 combines with J gene TRBJ1-1; D is unresolved. Germline assignment: CDR1 LNHDA and CDR2 SQIVND (reference sequence). Trimming took 2 bases from V and 0 from J, leaving 13 bases between them. The CDR3 covers 16 residues. Here the CDR3 DNA reads TGTGCCAGTAGTATAAGCTCACACCGGGTGAACACTGAAGCTTTCTTT. This gives the protein CASSISSHRVNTEAFF.

The CDR3 protein is CASSVDPSGTSGYEQYF. CDR3 in DNA: TGTGCCAGCAGCGTAGATCCCTCCGGGACTAGTGGGTACGAGCAGTACTTC. The chain carries TRBV9 and TRBJ2-7; 8 bases are a match to TRBD2. The J segment lost 4 bases and the V segment lost 0 bases, leaving 12 bases of the junction unmatched. Germline lookup yields CDR1 SGDLS and CDR2 YYNGEE. The CDR3 has 17 amino acids.

This chain joins TRBV5-6 and TRBJ1-5; TRBD1 matches at 7 bases. Germline lookup yields CDR1 SGHDT and CDR2 YYEEEE. The junction had 5 bases not matched to a gene; V was cut back by 3 bases and J by 8 bases. The CDR3 covers 13 residues. In DNA, the CDR3 is TGTGCCAGCAGCTCGACAGGGCAAGAGCCCCAGCATTTT. It is translated as CASSSTGQEPQHF. The variable domain in full, with the rest retrieved from reference TRBV5-6 and TRBJ1-5, is DAGVTQSPTHLIKTRGQQVTLRCSPKSGHDTVSWYQQALGQGPQFIFQYYEEEERQRGNFPDRFSGHQFPNYSSELNVNALLLGDSALYLCASSSTGQEPQHFGDGTRLSIL.

This clone was detected many times. The chain links TRBV7-8 to TRBJ1-6; 9 bases map to TRBD1. Losses at the gene ends were 6 bases for V and 11 bases for J; bases not matched to a gene: 11. The CDR3 loop spans 15 amino acids. The germline gives CDR1 SGHVS, CDR2 FQNEAQ. The CDR3 DNA is TGTGCCAGCAGTTCCAATACAGGGGGCGGAACACCCCTCCACTTT. Its translation is CASSSNTGGGTPLHF.

The genes are TRBV5-6 and TRBJ2-5, with a possible D match to TRBD2 (6 bases). Germline-derived CDR1 and CDR2 are SGHDT and YYEEEE. V shed 0 bases and J shed 1 base, with 7 bases lying between them. This CDR3 contains 14 residues. The CDR3 sequence is CASSLVSGQETQYF. The CDR3, as DNA: TGTGCCAGCAGCTTGGTTAGCGGCCAAGAGACCCAGTACTTC. Complete variable domain (other parts from reference TRBV5-6 and TRBJ2-5): DAGVTQSPTHLIKTRGQQVTLRCSPKSGHDTVSWYQQALGQGPQFIFQYYEEEERQRGNFPDRFSGHQFPNYSSELNVNALLLGDSALYLCASSLVSGQETQYFGPGTRLLVL.

J is TRBJ2-1 and V is TRBV14, with D perhaps matching TRBD1 (6 bases). This CDR3 has 13 residues. Germline V CDR1 and CDR2: SGHDN, FVKESK. V shed 1 base and J shed 10 bases, with 11 bases lying between them. In DNA, the CDR3 is TGTGCCAGCAGCCAAGGCGCAACAGGGGAGCAGTTCTTC. Residues: CASSQGATGEQFF.

This clone was seen only once. The chain is built from TRBV5-4 and TRBJ2-3; TRBD2 aligns across 7 bases. The CDR3 totals 16 residues. V lost 6 bases, J lost 5 bases, and 15 bases stayed unmatched. Looked up from germline, CDR1 is SGHNT and CDR2 is YYREEE (reference sequence). CDR3 nucleotides: TGTGCCAGCACCTGGGGCACGGGAGGATCCCGAGATACGCAGTATTTT. Protein product: CASTWGTGGSRDTQYF.

V gene TRBV4-2 combines with J gene TRBJ2-3; 10 bases agree with TRBD2. Per germline, CDR1 LGHNA and CDR2 YNFKEQ. V lost 6 bases and J lost 3; bases outside the gene matches: 12. This CDR3 region has 17 residues. The CDR3 protein is CASSPSGRASLTDTQYF. DNA of the CDR3: TGTGCCAGCAGTCCCAGCGGGAGGGCCTCATTGACAGATACGCAGTATTTT.

The gene calls are TRBV9 and TRBJ2-2, with TRBD2 matching 14 bases. The CDR3 consists of 20 residues. In germline, CDR1 is SGDLS, CDR2 YYNGEE. The junction had 11 bases not matched to a gene; V was cut back by 0 bases and J by 4 bases. CDR3 in DNA: TGTGCCAGCAGCGTAGGGTCTGGGACTAGCGGGAGACGGGGCACCGGGGAGCTGTTTTTT. Protein sequence: CASSVGSGTSGRRGTGELFF.

The chain combines TRBV7-9 with TRBJ2-7; TRBD2 aligns across 8 bases. Germline CDR1 reads SEHNR; CDR2 reads FQNEAQ (reference sequence). The V segment lost 0 bases and the J segment 0 bases; nucleotides outside the gene matches: 7. The CDR3 consists of 17 residues. The CDR3 DNA reads TGTGCCAGCAGCTTAGCGTTAATAAGCGGGAGCTCCTACGAGCAGTACTTC. Its protein product is CASSLALISGSSYEQYF.

V gene TRBV9 combines with J gene TRBJ2-1, with TRBD2 as a possible D gene (6 bases). In germline, CDR1 is SGDLS, CDR2 YYNGEE. V lost 0 bases and J 8 bases, leaving 15 bases between the germline ends. The CDR3 runs to 15 residues. This chain's CDR3 is CASSVGGTRGDEQFF. In DNA, the CDR3 is TGTGCCAGCAGCGTAGGTGGGACGCGGGGCGATGAGCAGTTCTTC.

This clone was counted once. This chain links TRBV28 with TRBJ2-3, with D perhaps matching TRBD2 (5 bases). Germline-derived CDR1 and CDR2 are MDHEN and SYDVKM. Trimming took 9 bases from V and 6 from J, leaving 10 bases between them. There are 11 residues in the CDR3. As DNA, the CDR3 is TGTGCCAGAATAGCGATTGATACGCAGTATTTT. It is translated as CARIAIDTQYF.

The genes are TRBV10-3 and TRBJ2-5; D might be TRBD1 (5 bases). The CDR3 is made up of 12 amino acids. Trimming left V 5 bases short and J 5 bases short, with 9 bases between. Germline lookup yields CDR1 ENHRY and CDR2 SYGVKD. CDR3 amino acids: CAISQGLETQYF. CDR3 nucleotide sequence: TGTGCCATCAGTCAGGGTTTGGAGACCCAGTACTTC.